The rows below give T cell receptor beta chains drawn from one sample of a study of cytomegalovirus exposure and HLA in healthy donors. Using immunoSEQ multiplex PCR, the repertoire was profiled, and TCRdb retains in-frame clones only, with some absent. Here the sample spans tens of thousands of clones, roughly 60% being singletons. What was sequenced was PBMCs. These receptors were taken from a woman aged 45-65 years in good health and CMV-seropositive. Each CDR3 is given with its conserved first and last residue. D genes are given only for firm matches. Size is stated for part of the rows, as once, few or many counts, or as a class when the clone is expanded.

TRBJ2-5	NA	TRBV7-6	NA	CASSLGRGLEETQYF	TGTGCCAGCAGCCTCGGTCGAGGGTTGGAAGAGACCCAGTACTTC
TRBJ2-3	NA	TRBV5-1	few	CASSWTEATDTQYF	TGCGCCAGCAGCTGGACAGAAGCCACAGATACGCAGTATTTT
TRBJ2-1	NA	TRBV15	NA	CATTPGTEHNEQFF	TGTGCCACCACCCCTGGGACTGAACACAATGAGCAGTTCTTC
TRBJ1-6	NA	TRBV28	NA	CASSLLAGVSSYNSPLHF	TGTGCCAGCAGTTTATTGGCAGGGGTGAGCTCCTATAATTCACCCCTCCACTTT
TRBJ2-7	TRBD1	TRBV19	NA	CASSIGWQGAYEQYF	TGTGCCAGTAGTATAGGGTGGCAGGGGGCCTACGAGCAGTACTTC
TRBJ2-1	TRBD2	TRBV18	few	CASSPPGTSGRKFF	TGTGCCAGCTCACCACCAGGGACTAGCGGGAGGAAGTTCTTC
TRBJ1-3	NA	TRBV30	NA	CAWSTSGNTIYF	TGTGCCTGGAGTACTTCTGGAAACACCATATATTTT
TRBJ1-5	TRBD1	TRBV7-9	NA	CASSPGQYSNQPQHF	TGTGCCAGCAGCCCGGGACAGTATAGCAATCAGCCCCAGCATTTT
TRBJ2-6	TRBD1	TRBV14	NA	CASGTGAGANVLTF	TGTGCCAGCGGGACAGGGGCTGGGGCCAACGTCCTGACTTTC
TRBJ2-5	NA	TRBV7-9	NA	CASSSAGGKETQYF	TGTGCCAGCAGCTCAGCGGGCGGGAAAGAGACCCAGTACTTC
TRBJ2-3	TRBD2	TRBV28	NA	CASSLTSGGPSTDTQYF	TGTGCCAGCAGTTTAACTAGCGGGGGGCCTAGCACAGATACGCAGTATTTT
TRBJ1-1	TRBD1	TRBV7-9	NA	CASSSMGQLNTEAFF	TGTGCCAGCAGCTCCATGGGACAGCTGAACACTGAAGCTTTCTTT
TRBJ2-7	NA	TRBV7-9	few	CASSSIGAGEWKYF	TGTGCCAGCAGCTCGATCGGGGCAGGGGAGTGGAAGTACTTC
TRBJ2-1	NA	TRBV19	NA	CASSGDFYNEQFF	TGTGCCAGTAGCGGCGACTTCTACAATGAGCAGTTCTTC
TRBJ1-5	NA	TRBV5-6	NA	CASSSGPGQRVGQPQHF	TGTGCCAGCAGCTCGGGCCCCGGGCAGCGGGTTGGCCAGCCCCAGCATTTT
TRBJ1-2	TRBD1	TRBV5-4	NA	CASSSSRDRNYGYTF	TGTGCCAGCAGCTCATCCCGGGACAGGAACTATGGCTACACCTTC
TRBJ2-7	TRBD1	TRBV29-1	NA	CSVVGTGSSYEQYF	TGCAGCGTTGTGGGGACAGGGAGCTCCTACGAGCAGTACTTC
TRBJ1-1	NA	TRBV29-1	NA	CSVEETGTEAFF	TGCAGCGTTGAAGAAACAGGCACTGAAGCTTTCTTT
TRBJ2-3	TRBD2	TRBV6-5	NA	CASSYAGGPDTQYF	TGTGCCAGCAGTTACGCGGGGGGGCCAGATACGCAGTATTTT
TRBJ2-3	TRBD2	TRBV9	NA	CASSGTSGGTTDTQYF	TGTGCCAGCAGCGGGACTAGCGGGGGGACCACAGATACGCAGTATTTT
TRBJ2-7	TRBD1	TRBV13	NA	CASSRDSYEQYF	TGTGCCAGCAGCCGGGACAGCTACGAGCAGTACTTC
TRBJ2-7	TRBD1	TRBV27	NA	CASSLNRGAYEQYF	TGTGCCAGCAGTTTAAACAGGGGCGCCTACGAGCAGTACTTC
TRBJ2-7	TRBD2	TRBV28	NA	CASNLAGTYEQYF	TGTGCCAGCAACCTAGCGGGGACATACGAGCAGTACTTC
TRBJ1-1	NA	TRBV6-1	NA	CASIADTEAFF	TGTGCCAGCATAGCGGACACTGAAGCTTTCTTT
TRBJ1-1	NA	TRBV5-4	few	CASSPAGGGYTEAFF	TGTGCCAGCAGCCCGGCCGGGGGTGGGTACACTGAAGCTTTCTTT
TRBJ1-2	NA	TRBV7-2	NA	CASSLDGSRLYGYTF	TGTGCCAGCAGCTTAGATGGCTCCCGACTCTATGGCTACACCTTC
TRBJ2-5	TRBD2	TRBV5-6	NA	CASSPKRAGGIETQYF	TGTGCCAGCAGCCCTAAAAGAGCGGGGGGGATAGAGACCCAGTACTTC
TRBJ1-2	TRBD1	TRBV7-2	NA	CASSVGQGYGYTF	TGTGCCAGCAGCGTGGGACAGGGGTATGGCTACACCTTC
TRBJ1-6	NA	TRBV28	NA	CASSLHGGPLGSPLHF	TGTGCCAGCAGCTTGCATGGGGGCCCCTTAGGTTCACCCCTCCACTTT
TRBJ2-1	NA	TRBV11-3	NA	CASSNILNEQFF	TGTGCCAGCAGCAATATCCTCAATGAGCAGTTCTTC
TRBJ1-5	NA	TRBV7-2	NA	CASSLDRDINQPQHF	TGTGCCAGCAGCTTGGACAGAGACATCAATCAGCCCCAGCATTTT
TRBJ1-5	TRBD1	TRBV5-4	NA	CASSLQGQGGRNQPQHF	TGTGCCAGCAGCTTGCAGGGACAGGGCGGCCGCAATCAGCCCCAGCATTTT
TRBJ2-3	TRBD1	TRBV5-1	NA	CASSHQGAPTDTQYF	TGCGCCAGCAGCCACCAGGGGGCGCCCACAGATACGCAGTATTTT